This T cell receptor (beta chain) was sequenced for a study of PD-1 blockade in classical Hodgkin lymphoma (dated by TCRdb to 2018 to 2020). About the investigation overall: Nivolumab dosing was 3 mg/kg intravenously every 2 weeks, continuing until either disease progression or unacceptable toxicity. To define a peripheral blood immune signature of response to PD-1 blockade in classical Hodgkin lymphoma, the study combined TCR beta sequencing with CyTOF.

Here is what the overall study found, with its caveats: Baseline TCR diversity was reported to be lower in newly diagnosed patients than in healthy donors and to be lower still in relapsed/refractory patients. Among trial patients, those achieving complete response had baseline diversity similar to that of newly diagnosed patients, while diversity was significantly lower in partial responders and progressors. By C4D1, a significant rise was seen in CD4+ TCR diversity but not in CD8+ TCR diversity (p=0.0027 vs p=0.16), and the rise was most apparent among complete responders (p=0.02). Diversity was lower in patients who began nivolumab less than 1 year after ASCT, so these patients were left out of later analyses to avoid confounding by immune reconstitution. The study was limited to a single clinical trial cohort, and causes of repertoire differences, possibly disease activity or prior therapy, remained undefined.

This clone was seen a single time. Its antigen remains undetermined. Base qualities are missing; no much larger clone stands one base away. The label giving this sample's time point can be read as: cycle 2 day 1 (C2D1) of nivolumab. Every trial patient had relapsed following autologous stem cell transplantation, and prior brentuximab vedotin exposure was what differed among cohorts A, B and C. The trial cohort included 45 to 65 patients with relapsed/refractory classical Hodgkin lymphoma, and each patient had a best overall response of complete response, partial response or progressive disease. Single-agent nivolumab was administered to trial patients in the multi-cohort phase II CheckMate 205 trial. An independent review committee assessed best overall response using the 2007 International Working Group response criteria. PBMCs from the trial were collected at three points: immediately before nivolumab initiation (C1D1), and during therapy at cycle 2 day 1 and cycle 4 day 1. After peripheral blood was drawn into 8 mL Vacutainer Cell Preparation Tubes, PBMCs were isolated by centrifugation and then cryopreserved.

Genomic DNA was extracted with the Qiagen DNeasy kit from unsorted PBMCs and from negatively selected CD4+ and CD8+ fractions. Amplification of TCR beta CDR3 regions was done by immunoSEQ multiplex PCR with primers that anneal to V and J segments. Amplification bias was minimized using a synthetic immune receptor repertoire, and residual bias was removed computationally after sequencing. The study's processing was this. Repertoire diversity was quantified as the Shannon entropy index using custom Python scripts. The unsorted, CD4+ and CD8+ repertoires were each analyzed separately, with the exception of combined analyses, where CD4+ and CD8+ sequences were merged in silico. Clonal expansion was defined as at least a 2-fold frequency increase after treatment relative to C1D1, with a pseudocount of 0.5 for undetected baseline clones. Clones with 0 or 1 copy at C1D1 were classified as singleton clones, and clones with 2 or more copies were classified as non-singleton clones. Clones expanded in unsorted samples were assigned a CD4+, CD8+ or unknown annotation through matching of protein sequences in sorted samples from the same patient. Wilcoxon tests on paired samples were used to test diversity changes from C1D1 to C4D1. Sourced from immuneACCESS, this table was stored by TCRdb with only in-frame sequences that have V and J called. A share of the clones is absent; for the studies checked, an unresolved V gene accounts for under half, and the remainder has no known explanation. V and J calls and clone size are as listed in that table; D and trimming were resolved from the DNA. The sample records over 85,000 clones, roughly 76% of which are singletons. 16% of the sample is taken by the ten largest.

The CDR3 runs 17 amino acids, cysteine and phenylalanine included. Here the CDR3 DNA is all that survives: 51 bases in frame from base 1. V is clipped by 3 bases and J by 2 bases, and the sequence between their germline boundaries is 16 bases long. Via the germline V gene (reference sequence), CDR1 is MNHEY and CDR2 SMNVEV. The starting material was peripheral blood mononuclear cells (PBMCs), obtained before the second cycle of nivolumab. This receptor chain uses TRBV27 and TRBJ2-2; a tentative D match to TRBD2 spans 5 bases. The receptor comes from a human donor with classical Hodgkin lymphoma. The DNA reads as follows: TGTGCCAGCAGTTTTGATGGTCGGGGAATCAACACCGGGGAGCTGTTTTTT. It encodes CASSFDGRGINTGELFF.